These 14 T cell receptor beta chains were sequenced from one sample in a study of shared clonotypes between healthy human individuals. Generated by immunoSEQ multiplex PCR, the TCRdb table keeps only in-frame clones and is missing some. Of about 2.3 million clones in the sample, around 92% were seen once. Material for sequencing was naive CD4+ T cells from PBMCs. The subset denotes: CD45RA+ positively selected. These receptors were taken from a man younger than 30 in good health. Some clones in this sample may be carry-over from other donors' samples.

This clone appeared once. The chain employs TRBV28 and TRBJ2-7; 10 bases line up with TRBD2. The germline CDR1 and CDR2 sequences are MDHEN and SYDVKM. This CDR3 has 14 amino acids. The junction had 6 bases not matched to a gene; V was cut back by 7 bases and J by 3 bases. The CDR3 DNA follows: TGTGCCAGCATGAGGACTAGCGGTAACTACGAGCAGTACTTC. Protein product: CASMRTSGNYEQYF.

This chain joins TRBV10-3 and TRBJ1-3; tentative D call: TRBD1 (5 bases). This CDR3 spans 13 amino acids. V lost 10 bases, J lost 4 bases, and 14 bases lay in between. Germline lookup yields CDR1 ENHRY and CDR2 SYGVKD. The CDR3 DNA reads as TGTGCCACCGCGGACGGGGCAGGAAACACCATATATTTT. Amino acid sequence: CATADGAGNTIYF.

The chain recombines TRBV6-6 with TRBJ2-7, with TRBD2 matching over 7 bases. Losses at the gene ends were 2 bases for V and 7 bases for J; bases not matched to a gene: 8. This CDR3 region has 14 residues. Germline V gives CDR1 MNHNY, CDR2 SVGAGI (reference sequence). CDR3 DNA sequence: TGTGCCAGCAGTTACGGGGGGGAGCGGGCTGAGCAGTACTTC. It is translated as CASSYGGERAEQYF.

To note about this clone: Possible read error: a much larger clone is one base away. This CDR3 is also generated by other DNA sequences in the sample. This sequence joins TRBV7-2 and TRBJ1-1; D call uncertain. Germline-derived CDR1 and CDR2 are SGHTA and FQGNSA. This CDR3 is 13 amino acids long. V was cut by 2 bases and J by 1 base, with 5 bases left in between. This chain's CDR3 is CASSLRQNTEAFF. In nucleotides, the CDR3 is TGTGCCAGCAGCTTAAGACAGAACACTGAAGCTTTCTTT.

This chain connects TRBV5-8 to TRBJ1-5, with 7 bases matching TRBD1. CDR1 is SGHTS, CDR2 YDEGEE, per germline. This CDR3 comprises 20 residues. V trimming: 5 bases; J trimming: 0 bases; junction bases outside the gene matches: 20. The CDR3 DNA is TGTGCCAGCAGACCGCCGCCCGGGACAGCGGGGGGATATAGCAATCAGCCCCAGCATTTT. Translation gives CASRPPPGTAGGYSNQPQHF. Variable domain in full (rest from reference TRBV5-8 and TRBJ1-5): EAGVTQSPTHLIKTRGQQATLRCSPISGHTSVYWYQQALGLGLQFLLWYDEGEERNRGNFPPRFSGRQFPNYSSELNVNALELEDSALYLCASRPPPGTAGGYSNQPQHFGDGTRLSIL.

V gene TRBV5-4 combines with J gene TRBJ2-7; D not resolved. There are 14 residues in the CDR3. The V and J ends lost 0 bases and 4 bases respectively, with 11 bases between them. CDR1 is SGHNT, CDR2 YYREEE, per germline (reference sequence). The CDR3 is CASSLAATNYEQYF. The CDR3 DNA reads as TGTGCCAGCAGCTTGGCGGCTACCAATTACGAGCAGTACTTC.

The V gene is TRBV5-1, the J gene TRBJ2-1, with D possibly TRBD2 on 6 matching bases. Trimming removed 0 bases at V and 8 bases at J, with 15 bases between. Germline V gives CDR1 SGHRS, CDR2 YFSETQ. The CDR3 length is 15 residues. CDR3 nucleotides: TGCGCCAGCAGCTTGGCTGCGGGAACGGCCTATGAGCAGTTCTTC. It is translated as CASSLAAGTAYEQFF.

V gene TRBV7-8 combines with J gene TRBJ2-1; a weak D match, TRBD2 (5 bases). CDR3 length: 16 amino acids. CDR1 is SGHVS, CDR2 FQNEAQ, per germline. V dropped 0 bases and J dropped 2 bases, with 11 bases sitting between them. The CDR3: CASSLAGSGTYNEQFF. The CDR3 DNA reads TGTGCCAGCAGCTTAGCGGGGTCGGGGACCTACAATGAGCAGTTCTTC.

This chain joins TRBV11-1 and TRBJ2-1; D not resolved. CDR3 length: 17 amino acids. CDR1 SGHAT and CDR2 FQDESV come from the germline V gene (reference sequence). Trimming left V 1 base short and J 0 bases short, with 13 bases between. The CDR3 sequence is CASSLDPLGVSYNEQFF. The CDR3 DNA is TGTGCCAGCAGCTTAGATCCCCTTGGCGTCTCCTACAATGAGCAGTTCTTC.

The chain couples TRBV27 to TRBJ2-5; 9 bases fit TRBD2. Trimming at V came to 4 bases and at J to 0 bases, leaving 9 bases not matched to a gene. CDR1 MNHEY and CDR2 SMNVEV come from the germline V gene (reference sequence). CDR3 size: 17 residues. DNA for the CDR3: TGTGCCAGCAGTTCTTGGACTAGCGCGCAGTACCAAGAGACCCAGTACTTC. Translated, it gives CASSSWTSAQYQETQYF.

This clone was detected only once. The genes are TRBV2 and TRBJ1-2; no reliable D call. The CDR3 is made up of 12 amino acids. Trimming removed 6 bases at V and 5 bases at J, with 10 bases between. Germline CDR1 is SNHLY and CDR2 is FYNNEI. CDR3 bases: TGTGCCAGCAGGGCAGTCGCGTATGGCTACACCTTC. Its protein is CASRAVAYGYTF.

This clone has only a few counts. The chain has TRBV30 and TRBJ1-2, with no clear D. The CDR3 sequence is 13 residues long. The V end was cut by 1 base, the J end by 6 bases, with 12 bases between. Germline lookup yields CDR1 GTSNPN and CDR2 SVGIG (reference sequence). The CDR3 nucleotides are TGTGCCTGGAGTGGGCGACATTGGGATGGCTACACCTTC. The encoded protein is CAWSGRHWDGYTF.

This rearrangement joins TRBV10-1 to TRBJ2-2; 10 positions agree with TRBD2. Germline V gene sequence: CDR1 WNHNN, CDR2 SYGVQD (reference sequence). Trimming took 4 bases from V and 3 from J; bases not matched to a gene: 11. The CDR3 runs to 18 residues. The CDR3 DNA reads as TGCGCCAGCAGTGCCGCCCTAGCGGGAGTGGAGGACACCGGGGAGCTGTTTTTT. This codes for CASSAALAGVEDTGELFF.

This chain uses TRBV20-1 with TRBJ2-3; D unresolved. In germline, CDR1 is DFQATT, CDR2 SNEGSKA (reference sequence). This CDR3 has 10 amino acids. V was shortened by 4 bases and J by 10 bases, with 9 bases between the two germline ends. The CDR3 here is CSAISDSQYF. CDR3 nucleotides: TGCAGTGCTATATCTGACTCGCAGTATTTT.